Listed here are 5 T cell receptor beta chains from one sample, sequenced in a study of blood T cell repertoires in COVID-19. Measured with immunoSEQ multiplex PCR; TCRdb has only the in-frame clones, and not every one. Of approximately 250,000 clones listed, 84% were seen once; the top ten hold 1.4%. Material for sequencing was peripheral blood. The receptors come from a woman between 40 and 55 years old who had recovered from COVID-19.

This clone was seen just once. The rearrangement joins TRBV5-1 to TRBJ2-7; no definite D call. The CDR3 contains 16 residues. The ends were cut back, 3 bases at V and 1 base at J, with 17 bases in the middle. Germline V CDR1 and CDR2: SGHRS, YFSETQ. CDR3 coding DNA: TGCGCCAGCAGCTCTACCTACTTAACTAAATCCTACGAGCAGTACTTC. It codes for CASSSTYLTKSYEQYF.

The chain is built from TRBV27 and TRBJ1-2; 8 positions match TRBD1. V dropped 3 bases and J dropped 8; count of bases not matched to a gene: 8. CDR1 and CDR2 from the germline V gene are MNHEY and SMNVEV (reference sequence). The CDR3 sequence is 14 residues long. In DNA, the CDR3 is TGTGCCAGCAGTTTCTCCGGGACAGGTGGAGGCTACACCTTC. Amino acid sequence: CASSFSGTGGGYTF.

The chain has TRBV5-1 and TRBJ1-2, with D possibly being TRBD1 (6 bases). Germline V lookup: CDR1 SGHRS, CDR2 YFSETQ. CDR3 length: 13 residues. V lost 9 bases, J lost 5 bases, and 17 bases lay in between. CDR3: CATSRGQTYGYTF. CDR3 bases: TGCGCCACCTCGCGAGGACAGACATATGGCTACACCTTC.

CDR3 sequence reads: CASSSQANSPLHF. The DNA of the CDR3 is TGTGCCAGCAGTTCACAGGCGAATTCACCCCTCCACTTT. This chain connects TRBV12-3 or TRBV12-4 to TRBJ1-6, with a weak D call TRBD1 (5 bases). Trimming stripped 4 bases from V and 7 bases from J, with 8 bases between. The CDR3 runs to 13 residues.

This clone was picked up one time. The chain has TRBV7-2 and TRBJ1-2, with 7 nucleotides matching TRBD1. Germline lookup yields CDR1 SGHTA and CDR2 FQGNSA. The CDR3 loop spans 14 amino acids. V trimming: 0 bases; J trimming: 3 bases; junction bases outside the gene matches: 1. DNA for the CDR3: TGTGCCAGCAGCTTAGCCGGACAGGACTATGGCTACACCTTC. This codes for CASSLAGQDYGYTF.